This entry describes one T cell receptor (beta chain). What this receptor recognizes is not known. Within one base of it there is no much larger clone, and no base qualities were kept. This sample is part of a study of blood T cells in healthy people across ages (dated by TCRdb to about 2015). About the investigation overall: In model experiments, template switching captured about one uniquely barcoded TCR beta cDNA molecule for every two T cells. The donors were split into four age groups: young (average about 15 years), middle-aged (39), aged (more than 60) and long-lived (under 85). Donors of different ages were randomly distributed across sequencing lanes to avoid experimental bias. Age-related changes in TCR beta repertoire diversity were measured in the study by deep sequencing normalized with unique cDNA molecular identifiers. Using the same blood draw, the study looked at two additional independent replicas of 1 million unique cDNA reads for two donors, one aged 18 to 29 and the other aged 80 or older.

From the germline V gene, CDR1 is ENHRY and CDR2 is SYGVKD. Trimming takes 6 bases off V and 5 bases off J; junction bases not matched to a gene: 14. From cysteine to phenylalanine, the CDR3 is 17 amino acids long. Just the 51-base CDR3 DNA is kept, in frame starting at base 1. What the work shows at the level of the full study, not this receptor alone: As age increased, observed TCR beta diversity per million T cells dropped in a roughly linear way, and a significant reduction was already evident by age 40. Compared with the aged group, the long-lived group had more naive CD4+ T cells, fewer expanded clones and increased TCR diversity, suggesting age selection. The percentage of naive T cells measured by flow cytometry correlated strongly with observed TCR beta diversity. Estimates of total diversity from one million sequenced T cells were regarded as lower bounds and underestimates. Because profiling used bulk unsorted PBMCs, naive and antigen-experienced compartments could not be compared conclusively. The CMV infection status of donors was not known, potentially confounding age-related changes in expanded clonotypes.

Donors were 39 systemically healthy Caucasian individuals from Russia aged roughly 6 to 100 years. Each donor gave about 9.8 milliliters of peripheral blood, drawn into EDTA-treated Vacutainer tubes. Ficoll-Paque density-gradient centrifugation was used to isolate PBMCs, with at least 6 million obtained per sample. Total RNA was extracted from PBMCs with Trizol reagent, with at least 5.5 micrograms obtained per sample. The percentages of naive CD45RAhigh/CD27high T cells were determined by flow cytometry on a PBMC aliquot from every donor. The receptor library was made with 5' RACE. TCRdb shows the sequencer as Illumina HiSeq 2500. A second PCR of about 7 to 12 cycles was run with a J-beta primer mix and a sample-barcoded 5' primer. A template-switch 5' adaptor carrying 12 random nucleotides introduced a unique molecular identifier onto each TCR beta cDNA molecule. At least 2.5 million CDR3-containing paired-end reads were obtained from each sample. The Mint cDNA synthesis kit, primed by a TRBC-specific oligonucleotide, was used to synthesize first-strand cDNA from all RNA. All cDNA was treated with uracil-DNA glycosylase and then went through a first 18-cycle PCR with the universal primers M1SS and BC2_uni_R. Concerning the study's data processing: For normalization, 1 million high-quality reads were randomly selected from each sample, with every read carrying a distinct molecular identifier. Reads with shared molecular identifiers were discarded instead of being binned into consensus sequences. MiTCR, run with a Q25 quality threshold and the strictest error-elimination algorithm, handled CDR3 identification, clonotype clustering and error correction. A nonparametric unseen species model using Euler transformation provided a lower-bound estimate of total TCR beta diversity. TCRdb trimmed the raw reads at Q25, called clones with MiXCR and kept productive beta chains. Entries that share a CDR3 protein sequence are merged under the most common genes and DNA. In this record, the V and J calls reflect TCRdb's handling and not the investigators' own analysis. The sample data list about 380,000 distinct CDR3 sequences, and more than 45% of these were observed just once. 45% to 55% of the sample goes to the ten largest clones.

Sequenced material: blood. The clonotype comes from a man between 60 and 70 years old in good health. The chain joins TRBV10-3 to TRBJ2-2, and 8 junction bases match TRBD1. The nucleotide sequence reads as follows: TGTGCCATCAGCCCAATGGGAGGACAGGGTTCGACCGGGGAGCTGTTTTTT. Its protein is CAISPMGGQGSTGELFF.